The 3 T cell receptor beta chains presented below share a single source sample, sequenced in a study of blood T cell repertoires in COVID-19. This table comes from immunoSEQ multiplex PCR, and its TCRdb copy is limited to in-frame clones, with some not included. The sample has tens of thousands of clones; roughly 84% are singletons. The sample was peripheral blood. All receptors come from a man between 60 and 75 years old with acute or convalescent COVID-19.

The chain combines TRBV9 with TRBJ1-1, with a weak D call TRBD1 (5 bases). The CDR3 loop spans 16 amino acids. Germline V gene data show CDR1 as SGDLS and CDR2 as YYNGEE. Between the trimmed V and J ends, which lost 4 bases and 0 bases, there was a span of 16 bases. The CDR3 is CASSPYHTTVNTEAFF. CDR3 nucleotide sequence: TGTGCCAGCAGCCCTTATCATACGACAGTGAACACTGAAGCTTTCTTT.

In DNA form, the CDR3 reads TGTGCCAGCAGCGTAGGGGGGCAGGGAGATACGCAGTATTTT. Residues: CASSVGGQGDTQYF. The chain couples TRBV9 to TRBJ2-3, with D possibly matching TRBD1 (6 bases). V was pared by 0 bases and J by 5 bases, with 10 bases between. The CDR3 covers 14 residues. Germline V lookup: CDR1 SGDLS, CDR2 YYNGEE.

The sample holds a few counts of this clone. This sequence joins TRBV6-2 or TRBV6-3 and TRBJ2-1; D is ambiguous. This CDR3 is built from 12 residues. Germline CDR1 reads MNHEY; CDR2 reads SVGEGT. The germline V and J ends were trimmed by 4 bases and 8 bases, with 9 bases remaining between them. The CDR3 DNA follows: TGTGCCAGCAGTTGGCAGGTGGATGAGCAGTTCTTC. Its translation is CASSWQVDEQFF.